This T cell receptor (beta chain) derives from a study of OX40 agonist ivuxolimab in advanced cancers. Turning to the study itself: Given to patients was ivuxolimab, an agonistic anti-OX40 (CD134) antibody. Three patients, one with hepatocellular carcinoma and two with cutaneous melanoma, achieved partial responses. Study observations and caveats: The study observed clonal expansion of CD4+ and CD8+ blood T cells by week 6 at 0.1 to 3.0 mg/kg.

Method: immunoSEQ multiplex PCR; TCRdb's copy keeps in-frame clones and lacks some. Counted here are 100,000 or so clones, 90% to 96% occurring once; the ten biggest clones make up 2% to 2.5%. Germline-derived CDR1 and CDR2 are MNHEY and SMNVEV (reference sequence). V gave up 4 bases and J gave up 4 bases, with 16 bases separating them. This CDR3 region has 15 residues. Note on this clone: Its matching antigen is unknown.

Patients who had autoimmune disease history or got systemic immunosuppression were left out. The V and J genes are TRBV27 and TRBJ1-1; tentatively, D is TRBD1 (5 bases). The clonotype was recovered from an adult with an advanced solid tumor such as melanoma, head and neck, liver or kidney cancer. Material: CD4+ or CD8+ T cells sorted from blood, obtained in a trial of the OX40 agonist ivuxolimab. CDR3 sequence: CASSSFGTPGTEAFF. The CDR3 DNA reads TGTGCCAGCAGTTCCTTCGGGACTCCGGGCACTGAAGCTTTCTTT.